This T cell receptor (beta chain) was retrieved from a study of OX40 agonist ivuxolimab in advanced cancers. There are 14 residues in the CDR3. Germline assignment: CDR1 KGHSH and CDR2 LQKENI. V was cut by 2 bases and J by 7 bases, with 14 bases left in between. Clones were read by immunoSEQ multiplex PCR, and TCRdb kept only the in-frame ones, dropping some. Counted here are roughly 80,000 clones, about 88% occurring once; the ten biggest clones make up 1.5% to 2%. This clone has only a few counts. The chain recombines TRBV18 with TRBJ1-2; no firm D call. The clonotype was recovered from an adult with an advanced solid tumor such as melanoma, head and neck, liver or kidney cancer. This sample comprised CD4+ or CD8+ T cells sorted from blood, obtained in a trial of the OX40 agonist ivuxolimab. The CDR3, as DNA: TGTGCCAGCTCACCAGTACAGAGTGCGGCTGGCTACACCTTC. The encoded protein is CASSPVQSAAGYTF. The variable domain in full, with the rest retrieved from reference TRBV18 and TRBJ1-2, is NAGVMQNPRHLVRRRGQEARLRCSPMKGHSHVYWYRQLPEEGLKFMVYLQKENIIDESGMPKERFSAEFPKEGPSILRIQQVVRGDSAAYFCASSPVQSAAGYTFGSGTRLTVV.